The text below deals with one T cell receptor beta chain. This beta chain is an off-target read within a library intended for alpha chains, so its frequency means little. This sample stems from a study of spatial heterogeneity in lung cancer. TCRdb used MiXCR to reprocess the 5' RACE reads, holding one entry per CDR3 protein. The sample shows under 14,000 distinct CDR3 sequences, 6.3% of them seen only once. Time point: sample taken at primary tumor resection. Unsorted tumor, nontumor lung tissue or cryopreserved PBMC supplied the whole RNA. The source of this sequence is a male donor with early-stage non-small cell lung cancer. Sequenced material: PBMCs, taken at surgery.

DNA of the CDR3: TGTGCCAGCAGGAGTACTGTAGCGGGTTCTTACAATGAGCAGTTCTTC. Encoded protein: CASRSTVAGSYNEQFF. The rearrangement uses TRBV6-6 and TRBJ2-1, with 7 positions matching TRBD2. The germline V gene has CDR1 MNHNY and CDR2 SVGAGI (reference sequence). This CDR3 contains 16 residues. Trimming took 6 bases from V and 4 from J; bases not matched to a gene: 12.